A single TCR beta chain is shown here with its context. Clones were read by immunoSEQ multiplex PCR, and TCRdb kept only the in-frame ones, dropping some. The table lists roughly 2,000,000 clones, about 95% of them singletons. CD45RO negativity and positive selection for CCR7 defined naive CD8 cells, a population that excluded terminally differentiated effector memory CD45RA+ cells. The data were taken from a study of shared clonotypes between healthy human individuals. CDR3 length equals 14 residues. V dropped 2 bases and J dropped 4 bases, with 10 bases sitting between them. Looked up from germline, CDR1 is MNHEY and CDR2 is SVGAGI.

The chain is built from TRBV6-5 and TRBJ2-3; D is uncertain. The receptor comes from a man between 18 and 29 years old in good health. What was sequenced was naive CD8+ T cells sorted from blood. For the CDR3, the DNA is TGTGCCAGCAGTTACGCCTCTGGTCCAGATACGCAGTATTTT. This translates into CASSYASGPDTQYF.